Given below is one T cell receptor (beta chain) in context. Its antigen is currently unknown. These data belong to a study of human versus mouse CDR3 diversity and MHC coevolution. Study overall: Each sample yielded about 0.6 x 10^7 to 1.7 x 10^7 valid reads.

Germline V gives CDR1 SGHTA, CDR2 FQGNSA. This CDR3 has 16 residues. Trimming removed 5 bases at V and 7 bases at J, with 18 bases between. Overall study results and limits: Compared with mice, human CDR3s carried more deletions and insertions on average. The lowest clonal inequality scores came from two of three human donors.

The table came from immunoSEQ multiplex PCR; TCRdb's copy has only in-frame clones and leaves some out. The sample lists about 80,000 clones; around 93% were seen once. Sequenced: naive CD4+ T cells from blood. Stated subset: CD45RO-negative CD62L-positive naive CD4 T cells. The chain links TRBV7-2 to TRBJ1-6; D possibly corresponds to TRBD1 (6 bases). This sequence was found in a person aged 25-75 years in good health. The DNA of the CDR3 is TGTGCCAGCAGCCGGAGGAGGGGGGGCGGAAATTCACCCCTCCACTTT. Translating it yields CASSRRRGGGNSPLHF.